This is a list of T cell receptor beta chains from one sample in a study of response to subunit inactivated influenza vaccine. MiXCR, run by TCRdb on the RT-PCR reads, gives a single entry per CDR3 protein. There are about 540,000 distinct CDR3 sequences in the sample; approximately 20% occur only once, and about 2.8% lies in the top ten. This sample also appeared in a second study, on T cells expressing NK-cell markers.

The sequencing here drew on CD4+ T cells sorted from PBMCs, taken about 11 days after vaccination. The receptors shown here come from a man aged 45-60 years who received an inactivated influenza vaccine. Each CDR3 is given without its conserved first and last residue. The D gene is left open where the match is weak.

D gene: .; V gene: TRBV28; J gene: TRBJ1-1; CDR3 protein: ASTPGGSLMNTEAF
D gene: TRBD1; V gene: TRBV7-9; J gene: TRBJ2-7; CDR3 protein: ASSPGTGVTYEQY
D gene: TRBD1; V gene: TRBV5-1; J gene: TRBJ2-7; CDR3 protein: ASSLVLRVSGQGNYEQY
D gene: .; V gene: TRBV7-9; J gene: TRBJ2-1; CDR3 protein: ASSSRANGPYNEQF
D gene: .; V gene: TRBV6-6; J gene: TRBJ1-1; CDR3 protein: ASRTYRDTEAF
D gene: TRBD2; V gene: TRBV4-1; J gene: TRBJ2-7; CDR3 protein: ASSQAVIRAGGLPYFVQY
D gene: TRBD2; V gene: TRBV4-1; J gene: TRBJ2-3; CDR3 protein: ASSQVEGLAGTPSLPDTQY
D gene: .; V gene: TRBV5-1; J gene: TRBJ1-5; CDR3 protein: ASSLDGDTHQPQH
D gene: .; V gene: TRBV4-2; J gene: TRBJ2-1; CDR3 protein: ASSQARTTIGYNEQF
D gene: .; V gene: TRBV18; J gene: TRBJ2-2; CDR3 protein: ASSPPTGELF
D gene: TRBD2; V gene: TRBV20-1; J gene: TRBJ2-1; CDR3 protein: SARYPSGKQNEQF
D gene: .; V gene: TRBV12-3/TRBV12-4; J gene: TRBJ1-6; CDR3 protein: ASSPIGRFSPLH
D gene: TRBD1; V gene: TRBV9; J gene: TRBJ1-5; CDR3 protein: ASSVGSDRGGQPQH
D gene: .; V gene: TRBV7-9; J gene: TRBJ2-3; CDR3 protein: ASSPPTDTQY
D gene: TRBD1; V gene: TRBV6-2/TRBV6-3; J gene: TRBJ1-6; CDR3 protein: ASSYNFGDRGSPLH
D gene: .; V gene: TRBV7-2; J gene: TRBJ2-3; CDR3 protein: ASSLFPAGTDTQY
D gene: .; V gene: TRBV20-1; J gene: TRBJ1-1; CDR3 protein: SARAGHINTEAF
D gene: TRBD1; V gene: TRBV24-1; J gene: TRBJ2-3; CDR3 protein: ATSAPGTGPDTQY
D gene: TRBD1; V gene: TRBV12-3/TRBV12-4; J gene: TRBJ2-2; CDR3 protein: ASTDRGRLAGELF
D gene: TRBD2; V gene: TRBV5-1; J gene: TRBJ2-7; CDR3 protein: ASSLLSGGYEQY
D gene: .; V gene: TRBV7-2; J gene: TRBJ2-3; CDR3 protein: ASSFSTAAWVNTQY
D gene: .; V gene: TRBV12-3/TRBV12-4; J gene: TRBJ2-7; CDR3 protein: ASSFGQTYEQY
D gene: .; V gene: TRBV4-2; J gene: TRBJ2-1; CDR3 protein: ASSQTGTTNNEQF
D gene: .; V gene: TRBV20-1; J gene: TRBJ2-7; CDR3 protein: SALRRHEQY
D gene: .; V gene: TRBV20-1; J gene: TRBJ2-1; CDR3 protein: SARDPRDPRDNEQF
D gene: TRBD2; V gene: TRBV10-3; J gene: TRBJ2-3; CDR3 protein: AISPPGGAADTQY
D gene: TRBD1; V gene: TRBV12-3/TRBV12-4; J gene: TRBJ1-5; CDR3 protein: ASSTDRGGLQAQH
D gene: .; V gene: TRBV25-1; J gene: TRBJ2-1; CDR3 protein: ASRMQGSHEQF
D gene: .; V gene: TRBV14; J gene: TRBJ2-7; CDR3 protein: ASSQWGGAEQY
D gene: .; V gene: TRBV4-3; J gene: TRBJ2-1; CDR3 protein: ASSQDLASYNEQF
D gene: TRBD1; V gene: TRBV5-1; J gene: TRBJ2-7; CDR3 protein: ASNPGQGFHEQY
D gene: TRBD2; V gene: TRBV12-3/TRBV12-4; J gene: TRBJ2-3; CDR3 protein: ASSFFPSGVADTQY
D gene: .; V gene: TRBV6-2/TRBV6-3; J gene: TRBJ2-4; CDR3 protein: ASSPNLQNIQY
D gene: .; V gene: TRBV12-3/TRBV12-4; J gene: TRBJ2-2; CDR3 protein: ASNTRNTGELF
D gene: .; V gene: TRBV29-1; J gene: TRBJ2-1; CDR3 protein: SVVRANEQF
D gene: .; V gene: TRBV20-1; J gene: TRBJ2-7; CDR3 protein: SATRQRETYEQY
D gene: .; V gene: TRBV29-1; J gene: TRBJ2-2; CDR3 protein: SVEEGRPTGELF
D gene: TRBD2; V gene: TRBV20-1; J gene: TRBJ2-3; CDR3 protein: SANPSSGSSTDTQY
D gene: .; V gene: TRBV27; J gene: TRBJ1-1; CDR3 protein: ASSFLGSGLGTEAF
D gene: TRBD1; V gene: TRBV20-1; J gene: TRBJ1-4; CDR3 protein: SASQTGTGAEKLF
D gene: .; V gene: TRBV5-5; J gene: TRBJ2-1; CDR3 protein: ASSLRHAGNYNEQF
D gene: .; V gene: TRBV18; J gene: TRBJ1-2; CDR3 protein: ASSPRQEFYGYT
D gene: .; V gene: TRBV12-3/TRBV12-4; J gene: TRBJ2-7; CDR3 protein: ASSFDRTGKYEQY
D gene: .; V gene: TRBV2; J gene: TRBJ2-5; CDR3 protein: ASTPVGFPSQETQY
D gene: TRBD1; V gene: TRBV10-3; J gene: TRBJ1-2; CDR3 protein: AISADRGTNYGYT
D gene: TRBD2; V gene: TRBV6-2/TRBV6-3; J gene: TRBJ2-1; CDR3 protein: ASGRSGNYEQF
D gene: .; V gene: TRBV5-1; J gene: TRBJ1-4; CDR3 protein: ASSLGPEGTRKLF
D gene: TRBD2; V gene: TRBV20-1; J gene: TRBJ2-2; CDR3 protein: SAILAGVNTGELF
D gene: .; V gene: TRBV20-1; J gene: TRBJ2-3; CDR3 protein: SARDRSPETSTDTQY
D gene: .; V gene: TRBV5-5; J gene: TRBJ1-2; CDR3 protein: ASSLARDGGYT
D gene: TRBD2; V gene: TRBV20-1; J gene: TRBJ2-7; CDR3 protein: SARSPTSGGYEQY
D gene: TRBD1; V gene: TRBV28; J gene: TRBJ1-6; CDR3 protein: ASQGDNSPLH
D gene: .; V gene: TRBV7-2; J gene: TRBJ2-5; CDR3 protein: ASSLMAQETQY
D gene: .; V gene: TRBV4-3; J gene: TRBJ1-2; CDR3 protein: ASSQDLAWHYGYT
D gene: .; V gene: TRBV20-1; J gene: TRBJ1-4; CDR3 protein: SAFWGEGEKLF
D gene: .; V gene: TRBV20-1; J gene: TRBJ2-3; CDR3 protein: SARGYTQY
D gene: TRBD2; V gene: TRBV12-3/TRBV12-4; J gene: TRBJ2-7; CDR3 protein: ATSPSGGLEQY
D gene: .; V gene: TRBV24-1; J gene: TRBJ2-1; CDR3 protein: ATSDSVLGGVNEQF
D gene: .; V gene: TRBV5-1; J gene: TRBJ2-2; CDR3 protein: ASSLALGTNTGELF
D gene: TRBD2; V gene: TRBV4-2; J gene: TRBJ2-3; CDR3 protein: ASSQPGTSGGDTQY